These 27 T cell receptor beta chains originate from one sample sequenced in a study of T cell responses to AZD1222 COVID-19 vaccine. Produced via immunoSEQ multiplex PCR; TCRdb's table is partial and in-frame only. In the table there are about 140,000 clones, approximately 91% of which are singletons. The sequencing used peripheral blood, collected 28 days after the second AZD1222 dose. These receptors were obtained from an adult who received the AZD1222 COVID-19 vaccine.

This clone was picked up a small number of times. The V gene is TRBV2, the J gene TRBJ2-4, with 8 bases aligning to TRBD1. Germline loops: CDR1 SNHLY, CDR2 FYNNEI. V shed 6 bases and J 6 bases; nucleotides not matched to a gene: 4. This CDR3 region has 13 residues. As DNA, the CDR3 is TGTGCCAGCAGCGCCCAGGGGGCAAACATTCAGTACTTC. It specifies CASSAQGANIQYF.

This chain links TRBV15 with TRBJ2-7, with a possible D match to TRBD1 (6 bases). CDR1 and CDR2 from the germline V gene are LNHNV and YYDKDF (reference sequence). This CDR3 contains 14 residues. The V gene lost 0 bases and the J gene lost 4 bases, with 10 bases spanning the gap. CDR3 nucleotide sequence: TGTGCCACCAGCAGAGACAGGGGAAGGTACGAGCAGTACTTC. It is translated as CATSRDRGRYEQYF.

The DNA for the CDR3 is TGTGCCAGCAGCCAACGGACAGGGAGAGAGACCCAGTACTTC. Encoded protein: CASSQRTGRETQYF. The chain combines TRBV11-2 with TRBJ2-5; 8 nucleotides agree with TRBD1. J was trimmed by 4 bases and V by 5 bases; bases with no gene match: 6. CDR1 SGHAT and CDR2 FQNNGV come from the germline V gene. The CDR3 runs 14 residues.

The V and J genes are TRBV21-1 and TRBJ2-7; TRBD2, as called in the table, went unchecked against the DNA. TRBV21-1 is a documented pseudogene. The CDR3 loop spans 15 amino acids. CDR3 coding DNA: TGTGCCAGCAGCAATGCCGGGTCGAGCTCCTACGAGCAGTACTTC. It translates to CASSNAGSSSYEQYF.

The gene calls are TRBV2 and TRBJ1-1; D remains ambiguous. Germline V CDR1 and CDR2: SNHLY, FYNNEI. The CDR3 covers 13 residues. Trimming left V 1 base short and J 4 bases short, with 7 bases between. The chain's CDR3 is CASSEESSTEAFF. DNA for the CDR3: TGTGCCAGCAGTGAAGAGTCGAGCACTGAAGCTTTCTTT.

V gene TRBV5-8 combines with J gene TRBJ1-2; possible D gene TRBD1, 5 bases. There are 14 residues in the CDR3. Trimming shortened V by 3 bases and J by 5 bases, and 14 bases separated the two germline ends. Germline V gene lookup returns CDR1 SGHTS and CDR2 YDEGEE. The CDR3 sequence is CASSWSGTDYGYTF. In DNA form, the CDR3 reads TGTGCCAGCAGCTGGAGTGGGACTGATTATGGCTACACCTTC.

The chain carries TRBV6-5 and TRBJ2-3; D might be TRBD2 (5 bases). This CDR3 has 14 amino acids. Trimming stripped 10 bases from V and 6 bases from J, with 20 bases between. CDR1 and CDR2 from the germline V gene are MNHEY and SVGAGI. CDR3 residues: CATSTQRKRDTQYF. The CDR3 region has the DNA TGTGCCACCTCTACTCAGCGGAAACGTGATACGCAGTATTTT.

The chain recombines TRBV6-6 with TRBJ1-6, with unresolved D. Trimming stripped 4 bases from V and 5 bases from J, with 6 bases between. The germline CDR1 and CDR2 sequences are MNHNY and SVGAGI (reference sequence). CDR3 length: 13 amino acids. The CDR3 sequence is CASSLLDNSPLHF. DNA for the CDR3: TGTGCCAGCAGTTTACTCGATAATTCACCCCTCCACTTT.

This clone was seen a single time. The chain's CDR3 is CSVDGTRGITNEQFF. Here the CDR3 DNA reads TGCAGCGTAGACGGGACCCGGGGGATCACCAATGAGCAGTTCTTC. The V call is TRBV29-1, the J call TRBJ2-1; D is perhaps TRBD2 (6 bases). In germline, CDR1 is SQVTM, CDR2 ANQGSEA. The CDR3 consists of 15 residues. The V end was cut by 6 bases, the J end by 6 bases, with 21 bases between.

This rearrangement joins TRBV7-3 to TRBJ2-1; 7 bases line up with TRBD1. V gave up 2 bases and J gave up 5 bases; unmatched junction bases: 0. Germline V gene data show CDR1 as SGHTA and CDR2 as FQGTGA. CDR3 length: 13 amino acids. In DNA, the CDR3 is TGTGCCAGCAGCTTAGGGACAGACAATGAGCAGTTCTTC. It specifies CASSLGTDNEQFF.

This chain uses TRBV4-1 with TRBJ2-5; D is unresolved. This CDR3 region has 15 residues. V lost 0 bases to trimming and J lost 1 base, with 9 bases between them. Germline V lookup: CDR1 MGHRA, CDR2 YSYEKL. The CDR3 spells CASSQDVRIQETQYF. The CDR3 nucleotides read TGCGCCAGCAGCCAAGATGTGCGGATCCAAGAGACCCAGTACTTC.

A few counts support this clone. The chain employs TRBV7-2 and TRBJ2-3; either TRBD1 or TRBD2 may fit D (6 bases each). Trimming cost V 5 bases and J 2 bases, with 11 bases left between them. Germline CDR1 and CDR2: SGHTA and FQGNSA. The CDR3 extends over 14 amino acids. The CDR3 DNA is TGTGCCAGCAGCCGTGGGGGGCTCACAGATACGCAGTATTTT. Encoded protein: CASSRGGLTDTQYF.

CDR3 coding DNA: TGTGCCAGCAGTGAATTCGAGAACACTGAAGCTTTCTTT. Translating it yields CASSEFENTEAFF. The chain joins TRBV2 to TRBJ1-1; D remains ambiguous. The V end lost 2 bases, the J end lost 1 base, and 5 bases lay between the germline ends. The germline gives CDR1 SNHLY, CDR2 FYNNEI. The CDR3 totals 13 residues. Using reference TRBV2 and TRBJ1-1 for the parts outside the CDR3, the full variable domain is EPEVTQTPSHQVTQMGQEVILRCVPISNHLYFYWYRQILGQKVEFLVSFYNNEISEKSEIFDDQFSVERPDGSNFTLKIRSTKLEDSAMYFCASSEFENTEAFFGQGTRLTVV.

The rearrangement links TRBV5-1 to TRBJ1-1; D may be TRBD1 (6 bases). V gave up 2 bases and J gave up 6 bases, with 17 bases separating them. CDR3 length: 15 residues. The germline V gene encodes CDR1 SGHRS and CDR2 YFSETQ. The CDR3 here is CASSFTGAGQAEAFF. The DNA for the CDR3 is TGCGCCAGCAGCTTTACGGGAGCGGGACAAGCTGAAGCTTTCTTT.

V usage is TRBV27 and J usage is TRBJ1-5, with D perhaps matching TRBD1 (6 bases). V was pared by 6 bases and J by 3 bases, with 18 bases between. The length of the CDR3 is 16 residues. Germline loops: CDR1 MNHEY, CDR2 SMNVEV (reference sequence). This CDR3 reads CASSPDRSNDNQPQHF. CDR3 nucleotide sequence: TGTGCCAGCAGCCCGGACAGAAGCAACGACAATCAGCCCCAGCATTTT.

This chain uses TRBV5-6 with TRBJ1-4; a possible D gene is TRBD1 (5 bases). CDR3 size: 14 residues. Trimming stripped 2 bases from V and 4 bases from J, with 9 bases between. Looked up from germline, CDR1 is SGHDT and CDR2 is YYEEEE. CDR3 in amino acids: CASSFQGRNEKLFF. The CDR3 region has the DNA TGTGCCAGCAGCTTTCAGGGCCGTAATGAAAAACTGTTTTTT.

The V call is TRBV2, the J call TRBJ1-6; TRBD1 is a possible D gene (5 bases). The CDR3 contains 12 residues. Germline V gene data show CDR1 as SNHLY and CDR2 as FYNNEI. V lost 11 bases to trimming and J lost 10 bases, with 15 bases between them. CDR3 loop: CAGRGGESPLHF. The DNA of the CDR3 is TGTGCCGGGCGGGGAGGGGAATCACCCCTCCACTTT. The variable domain in full, completed from reference TRBV2 and TRBJ1-6, reads EPEVTQTPSHQVTQMGQEVILRCVPISNHLYFYWYRQILGQKVEFLVSFYNNEISEKSEIFDDQFSVERPDGSNFTLKIRSTKLEDSAMYFCAGRGGESPLHFGNGTRLTVT.

This chain links TRBV4-1 with TRBJ1-1; 8 nucleotides line up with TRBD1. The CDR3 is made up of 16 amino acids. Trimming took 4 bases from V and 2 from J; bases not matched to a gene: 9. Germline V gene lookup returns CDR1 MGHRA and CDR2 YSYEKL. The CDR3: CASSPFPDRANTEAFF. As DNA, the CDR3 is TGCGCCAGCAGCCCTTTCCCGGACAGGGCCAACACTGAAGCTTTCTTT.

V gene TRBV5-1 combines with J gene TRBJ1-3; a weak D match, TRBD1 (5 bases). The CDR3 runs 17 residues. Germline CDR1 and CDR2: SGHRS and YFSETQ. With 0 bases removed from V and 0 bases from J, the gap between germline ends came to 13 bases. The CDR3 nucleotides read TGCGCCAGCAGCTTGGGGGCAGGGTCCTACTCTGGAAACACCATATATTTT. Its protein is CASSLGAGSYSGNTIYF.

The chain employs TRBV14 and TRBJ1-2; 10 bases align to TRBD1. Looked up from germline, CDR1 is SGHDN and CDR2 is FVKESK. This CDR3 spans 14 amino acids. The junction had 3 bases not matched to a gene; V was cut back by 6 bases and J by 2 bases. CDR3 sequence reads: CASSRDRGNYGYTF. Written as DNA, the CDR3 is TGTGCCAGCAGTCGGGACAGGGGAAACTATGGCTACACCTTC. Looking up the rest from reference TRBV14 and TRBJ1-2 gives the full variable domain: EAGVTQFPSHSVIEKGQTVTLRCDPISGHDNLYWYRRVMGKEIKFLLHFVKESKQDESGMPNNRFLAERTGGTYSTLKVQPAELEDSGVYFCASSRDRGNYGYTFGSGTRLTVV.

The chain links TRBV6-2 or TRBV6-3 to TRBJ2-1; no clear D gene. V was pared by 3 bases and J by 7 bases, with 7 bases between. Germline CDR1 reads MNHEY; CDR2 reads SVGEGT. The CDR3 runs 12 residues. Here the CDR3 DNA reads TGTGCCAGCAGTTATTCCGTAAATGAGCAGTTCTTC. This sequence encodes CASSYSVNEQFF.

CDR3 nucleotide sequence: TGTGCCAGCAGCTTGCAGGGGGCGCGCGACGAGCAGTACTTC. Protein product: CASSLQGARDEQYF. The V gene is TRBV5-5, the J gene TRBJ2-7; TRBD1 agrees at 8 bases. Germline trimming cut 1 base from V and 5 bases from J; bases unmatched to any gene: 5. The CDR3 consists of 14 residues. In germline, CDR1 is SGHKS, CDR2 YYEKEE (reference sequence).

The CDR3 loop reads CASSSVLREQYF. Written as DNA, the CDR3 is TGTGCCAGCAGCTCCGTGCTGCGTGAGCAGTACTTC. The rearrangement links TRBV11-2 to TRBJ2-7; D gene ambiguous. Germline lookup yields CDR1 SGHAT and CDR2 FQNNGV. Trimming stripped 4 bases from V and 7 bases from J, with 11 bases between. The CDR3 sequence is 12 residues long.

The chain recombines TRBV2 with TRBJ2-5, with D perhaps TRBD2 (5 bases). Germline lookup yields CDR1 SNHLY and CDR2 FYNNEI. The CDR3 extends over 16 amino acids. V lost 2 bases and J 2 bases, leaving 15 bases between the germline ends. Here the CDR3 reads CASSEPSLVGQETQYF. Here the CDR3 DNA reads TGTGCCAGCAGTGAACCGTCACTAGTAGGGCAAGAGACCCAGTACTTC.

V usage is TRBV2 and J usage is TRBJ1-5, with a weak D call TRBD1 (6 bases). Germline V CDR1 and CDR2: SNHLY, FYNNEI. The V gene lost 7 bases and the J gene lost 0 bases, with 10 bases spanning the gap. The CDR3 covers 14 residues. CDR3 protein: CASTRTDSNQPQHF. DNA for the CDR3: TGTGCCAGCACCCGGACAGATAGCAATCAGCCCCAGCATTTT.

The chain recombines TRBV6-5 with TRBJ1-1; D unresolved. Germline V gene sequence: CDR1 MNHEY, CDR2 SVGAGI. Trimming took off 0 bases at V and 1 base at J, with 6 bases between the two ends. The CDR3 extends over 14 amino acids. CDR3 DNA sequence: TGTGCCAGCAGTTACTCGAGCAAGAACACTGAAGCTTTCTTT. The encoded protein is CASSYSSKNTEAFF.

V is TRBV7-9 and J is TRBJ2-7; D possibly uses TRBD1 or TRBD2 (5 bases each). The CDR3 spans 15 residues. Germline V gene data show CDR1 as SEHNR and CDR2 as FQNEAQ (reference sequence). V lost 5 bases and J 2 bases, leaving 16 bases between the germline ends. This CDR3 reads CASSPSRGRTYEQYF. CDR3 nucleotide sequence: TGTGCCAGCAGCCCGAGTCGGGGCCGCACCTACGAGCAGTACTTC.